Below, 10 T cell receptor beta chains from the same sample are listed, as sequenced in a study of blood T cells in healthy people across ages. Primed by a sample-barcoded 5' primer and a J-beta primer mix, a second PCR proceeded for 7 to 11 cycles. TCRdb fed the 5' RACE reads into MiXCR, producing one record per CDR3 protein. This sample has about 640,000 distinct CDR3 sequences, with roughly 41% found just once. Sequencing was done on a sample of blood. The receptor source for this set is an elderly man in good health.

The rearrangement links TRBV10-3 to TRBJ2-7; 7 bases align to TRBD1. The closer fit of TRBJ2-5 to the DNA end suggests the J call may be wrong. CDR1 is ENHRY, CDR2 SYGVKD, per germline. This CDR3 spans 15 amino acids. For the CDR3, the DNA is TGTGCCATCAGTGAGTCCGGGACAGCAAGAGAGACCCAGTACTTC. This sequence encodes CAISESGTARETQYF.

This chain joins TRBV7-2 and TRBJ2-1, with TRBD2 identical over 9 bases. TRBJ2-7 explains the end of the DNA better; the J call may be wrong. CDR3 length: 15 residues. Germline V lookup: CDR1 SGHTA, CDR2 FQGNSA. The CDR3 nucleotides are TGTGCCAGCAGCTTCGAAGTGCGGGGGGGCAATGAGCAGTACTTC. It translates to CASSFEVRGGNEQYF.

This clonotype showed up just a few times. The chain recombines TRBV7-2 with TRBJ2-4; 7 nucleotides align to TRBD2. The DNA end favors TRBJ2-7, so the J call may be wrong. Germline values: CDR1 SGHTA, CDR2 FQGNSA. There are 14 residues in the CDR3. The CDR3 loop is CASSLAREGYEQYF. The CDR3 nucleotides are TGTGCCAGCAGCTTAGCCAGGGAGGGCTACGAGCAGTACTTC.

In the case of this clonotype: A single base separates this from a much larger clone, so it may be a read error. V gene TRBV7-2 combines with J gene TRBJ2-1; D not resolved. Germline loops: CDR1 SGHTA, CDR2 FQGNSA. The CDR3 is made up of 13 amino acids. Trimming pared 0 bases from V and 3 bases from J, leaving 3 bases between. CDR3 sequence (DNA): TGTGCCAGCAGCTTAGCTAACTACAATGAGCAGTTCTTC. It translates to CASSLANYNEQFF.

The chain couples TRBV12-3 or TRBV12-4 to TRBJ1-6; 8 bases are shared with TRBD1. V lost 5 bases and J lost 9; bases outside the gene matches: 6. This CDR3 is built from 14 residues. This CDR3 is CASSPGQGPSPLHF. The CDR3 DNA reads as TGTGCCAGCAGTCCCGGACAGGGCCCTTCACCCCTCCACTTT.

This clonotype appeared many times. DNA of the CDR3: TGTGCCAGCAGCCAGCCGGGACAGGGCCCCGAGCAGTACTTC. Residues: CASSQPGQGPEQYF. The chain has TRBV4-2 and TRBJ2-7; TRBD1 aligns across 9 bases. The germline V gene has CDR1 LGHNA and CDR2 YNFKEQ. Trimming removed 3 bases from V and 6 bases from J; junction bases left unmatched: 6. CDR3 length: 14 amino acids.

This clonotype was detected many times. The V call is TRBV29-1, the J call TRBJ2-1, with D maybe TRBD2 (5 bases). The V end lost 3 bases, the J end lost 9 bases, and 15 bases lay between the germline ends. CDR3 size: 13 residues. CDR1 SQVTM and CDR2 ANQGSEA come from the germline V gene. The CDR3 spells CSVDLRVSGEQFF. The CDR3, as DNA: TGCAGCGTTGATTTGAGGGTCTCTGGTGAGCAGTTCTTC.

This clonotype was detected only a few times. The chain has TRBV5-1 and TRBJ2-1, with TRBD1 matching over 11 bases. Germline V gene sequence: CDR1 SGHRS, CDR2 YFSETQ. V was pared by 3 bases and J by 0 bases, with 11 bases of the junction left unmatched. The CDR3 has 19 residues. The CDR3 DNA sequence: TGCGCCAGCAGCTACGGACAGGGGGCGATGAGAGCCTCCTACAATGAGCAGTTCTTC. Translation: CASSYGQGAMRASYNEQFF.

With respect to this clonotype: A read error is possible here, since a much larger clone lies one base away. The V call is TRBV3-1, the J call TRBJ2-7; D not certain. This CDR3 spans 15 amino acids. Germline assignment: CDR1 LGHDT and CDR2 YNNKEL (reference sequence). The CDR3 nucleotides read TGTGCCAGCGGCCAAGTACACTCAACCGCCTACGAGCAGTACTTC. This gives the protein CASGQVHSTAYEQYF.

This clonotype has a count of ten or more. The J gene is TRBJ2-3, the V gene TRBV6-1; 11 bases map to TRBD1. The V and J ends lost 6 bases and 2 bases, in that order; junction bases with no gene match: 4. The CDR3 is made up of 15 amino acids. The germline V gene has CDR1 MNHNS and CDR2 SASEGT. The CDR3 nucleotides are TGTGCCAGCAGGACGGACAGGGGGCTCACAGATACGCAGTATTTT. This encodes CASRTDRGLTDTQYF.